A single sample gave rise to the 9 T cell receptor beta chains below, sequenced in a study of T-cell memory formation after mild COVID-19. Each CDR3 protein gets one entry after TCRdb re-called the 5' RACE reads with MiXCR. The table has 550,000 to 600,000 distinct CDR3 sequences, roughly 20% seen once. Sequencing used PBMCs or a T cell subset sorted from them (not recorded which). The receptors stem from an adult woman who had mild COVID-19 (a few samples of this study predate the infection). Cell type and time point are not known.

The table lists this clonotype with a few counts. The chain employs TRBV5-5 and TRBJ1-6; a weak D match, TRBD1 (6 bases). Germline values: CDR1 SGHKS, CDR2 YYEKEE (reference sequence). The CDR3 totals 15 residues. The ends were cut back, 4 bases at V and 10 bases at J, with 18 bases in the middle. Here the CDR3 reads CASSRAGAWGSPLHF. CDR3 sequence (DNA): TGTGCCAGCAGCCGGGCAGGGGCTTGGGGATCACCCCTCCACTTT.

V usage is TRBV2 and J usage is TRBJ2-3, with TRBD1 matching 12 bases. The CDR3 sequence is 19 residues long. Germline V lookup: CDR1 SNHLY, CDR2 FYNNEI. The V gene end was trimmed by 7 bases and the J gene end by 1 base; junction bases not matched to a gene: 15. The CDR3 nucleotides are TGTGCCAGCATCCTGGGGGACAGGGGGCGAAGCGGGGGCACAGATACGCAGTATTTT. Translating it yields CASILGDRGRSGGTDTQYF. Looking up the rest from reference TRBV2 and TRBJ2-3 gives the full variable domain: EPEVTQTPSHQVTQMGQEVILRCVPISNHLYFYWYRQILGQKVEFLVSFYNNEISEKSEIFDDQFSVERPDGSNFTLKIRSTKLEDSAMYFCASILGDRGRSGGTDTQYFGPGTRLTVL.

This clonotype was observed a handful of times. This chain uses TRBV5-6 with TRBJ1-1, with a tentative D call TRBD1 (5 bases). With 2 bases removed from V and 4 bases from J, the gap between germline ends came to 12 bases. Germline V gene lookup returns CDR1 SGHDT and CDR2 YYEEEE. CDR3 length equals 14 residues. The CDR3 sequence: CASSLGAKVTEAFF. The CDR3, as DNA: TGTGCCAGCAGCTTAGGGGCTAAGGTCACTGAAGCTTTCTTT.

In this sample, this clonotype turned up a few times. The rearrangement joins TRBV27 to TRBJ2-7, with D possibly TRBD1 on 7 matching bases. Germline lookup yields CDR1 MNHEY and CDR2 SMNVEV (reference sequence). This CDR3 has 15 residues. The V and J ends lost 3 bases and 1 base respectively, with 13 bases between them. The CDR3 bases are TGTGCCAGCAGTTTCTGGCAGGGGGGTTCCTACGAGCAGTACTTC. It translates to CASSFWQGGSYEQYF.

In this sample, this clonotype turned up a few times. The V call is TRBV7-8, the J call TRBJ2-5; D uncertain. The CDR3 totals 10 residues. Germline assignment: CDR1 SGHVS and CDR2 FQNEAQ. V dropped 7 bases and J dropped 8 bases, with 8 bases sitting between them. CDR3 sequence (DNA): TGTGCCAGCATACTATATACCCAGTACTTC. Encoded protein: CASILYTQYF.

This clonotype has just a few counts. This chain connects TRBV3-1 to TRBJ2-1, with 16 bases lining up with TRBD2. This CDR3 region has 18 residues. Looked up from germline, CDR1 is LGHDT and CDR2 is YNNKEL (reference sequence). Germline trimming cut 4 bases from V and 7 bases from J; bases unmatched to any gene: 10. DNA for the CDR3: TGTGCCAGCAGCCTTGGGACTAGCGGGGGGGCCAGGTCGAATGAGCAGTTCTTC. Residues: CASSLGTSGGARSNEQFF.

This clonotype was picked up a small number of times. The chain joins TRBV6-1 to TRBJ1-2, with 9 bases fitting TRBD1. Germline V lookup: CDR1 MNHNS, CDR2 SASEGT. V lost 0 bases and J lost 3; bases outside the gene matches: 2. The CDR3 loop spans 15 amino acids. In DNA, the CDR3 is TGTGCCAGCAGTGAAGCTTGGACAGGGGACTATGGCTACACCTTC. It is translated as CASSEAWTGDYGYTF.

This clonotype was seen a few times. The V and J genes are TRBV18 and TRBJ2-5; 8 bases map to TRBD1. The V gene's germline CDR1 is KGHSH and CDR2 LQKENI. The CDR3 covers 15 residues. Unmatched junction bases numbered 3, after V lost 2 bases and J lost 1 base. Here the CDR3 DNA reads TGTGCCAGCTCACCAGAGGACAGGGCCCAAGAGACCCAGTACTTC. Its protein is CASSPEDRAQETQYF.

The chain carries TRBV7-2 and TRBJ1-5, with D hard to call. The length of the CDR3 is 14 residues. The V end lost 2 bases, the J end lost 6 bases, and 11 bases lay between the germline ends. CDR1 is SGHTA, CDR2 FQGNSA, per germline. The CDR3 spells CASSLRMEGQPQHF. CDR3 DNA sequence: TGTGCCAGCAGCTTACGGATGGAAGGTCAGCCCCAGCATTTT.